One sample yielded the 27 T cell receptor beta chains listed below, sequenced in a study of memory CD4+ T cells and cytomegalovirus serostatus. This table comes from immunoSEQ multiplex PCR, and its TCRdb copy is limited to in-frame clones, with some not included. The table shows about 82,000 clones, with 80% occurring only once. The sort gate was single viable CD3+CD4+CD8-CD45RO+ cells for memory CD4+ T cells. The sequencing input was memory CD4+ T cells from blood. The receptor set was obtained from an adult in good health and CMV-seronegative.

V gene TRBV28 combines with J gene TRBJ2-2; D remains unclear. Germline V gene lookup returns CDR1 MDHEN and CDR2 SYDVKM. Trimming pared 2 bases from V and 4 bases from J, leaving 11 bases between. This CDR3 is 15 amino acids long. The CDR3 nucleotides read TGTGCCAGCAGTTTACTTGGAGTTGTCACCGGGGAGCTGTTTTTT. Protein: CASSLLGVVTGELFF.

This chain joins TRBV5-1 and TRBJ2-5; 8 nucleotides match TRBD1. V dropped 4 bases and J dropped 5; count of bases not matched to a gene: 4. Germline V gene sequence: CDR1 SGHRS, CDR2 YFSETQ. The CDR3 is made up of 13 amino acids. The CDR3 sequence is CASSPRQGETQYF. CDR3 nucleotide sequence: TGCGCCAGCAGCCCCCGACAGGGGGAGACCCAGTACTTC.

The V and J genes are TRBV2 and TRBJ2-2, with D hard to call. Trimming took off 4 bases at V and 6 bases at J, with 15 bases between the two ends. Germline V lookup: CDR1 SNHLY, CDR2 FYNNEI. The CDR3 is 15 residues long. Written as DNA, the CDR3 is TGTGCCAGCAGTGGTGCAGGCGCACGGGCCGGGGAGCTGTTTTTT. Protein sequence: CASSGAGARAGELFF. Together with reference TRBV2 and TRBJ2-2, the CDR3 gives the full variable domain: EPEVTQTPSHQVTQMGQEVILRCVPISNHLYFYWYRQILGQKVEFLVSFYNNEISEKSEIFDDQFSVERPDGSNFTLKIRSTKLEDSAMYFCASSGAGARAGELFFGEGSRLTVL.

J is TRBJ2-7 and V is TRBV5-1; TRBD2 matches 9 bases. Losses at the gene ends were 9 bases for V and 3 bases for J; bases not matched to a gene: 19. Germline CDR1 is SGHRS and CDR2 is YFSETQ. The CDR3 loop spans 17 amino acids. In DNA, the CDR3 is TGCGCCACAAAGGCGGGGGGGGTCTCAGCGGGGGTCTACGAGCAGTACTTC. This sequence encodes CATKAGGVSAGVYEQYF.

The chain combines TRBV18 with TRBJ1-1; no definite D call. The CDR3 runs 12 residues. V gave up 2 bases and J gave up 8 bases, with 9 bases separating them. Germline values: CDR1 KGHSH, CDR2 LQKENI. The CDR3 is CASSPGGEEAFF. CDR3 in DNA: TGTGCCAGCTCACCAGGTGGGGAAGAAGCTTTCTTT.

The chain carries TRBV27 and TRBJ1-2; a possible D gene is TRBD1 (6 bases). The CDR3 totals 13 residues. V lost 3 bases and J lost 4, with 9 bases in between. In germline, CDR1 is MNHEY, CDR2 SMNVEV (reference sequence). CDR3 DNA: TGTGCCAGCAGTTTCACAGGGTCCTATGGCTACACCTTC. Its protein product is CASSFTGSYGYTF.

The genes are TRBV28 and TRBJ1-2, with D hard to call. V was trimmed by 2 bases and J by 2 bases, leaving 3 bases between them. The germline V gene encodes CDR1 MDHEN and CDR2 SYDVKM. CDR3 length: 12 amino acids. The CDR3, as DNA: TGTGCCAGCAGTTTACCCAACTATGGCTACACCTTC. It yields the protein CASSLPNYGYTF.

The chain joins TRBV29-1 to TRBJ2-4; TRBD1 matches at 9 bases. The length of the CDR3 is 14 residues. The V gene's germline CDR1 is SQVTM and CDR2 ANQGSEA. The J segment lost 7 bases and the V segment lost 7 bases, leaving 11 bases of the junction unmatched. CDR3: CSADRGIGGNIQYF. CDR3 DNA sequence: TGCAGCGCTGACAGGGGGATTGGTGGGAACATTCAGTACTTC.

V and J are TRBV2 and TRBJ1-5; tentative D call: TRBD1 (5 bases). The V and J ends lost 5 bases and 12 bases respectively, with 11 bases between them. Germline CDR1 SNHLY, CDR2 FYNNEI. This CDR3 comprises 11 residues. The CDR3 bases are TGTGCCAGCAGTTACAGGTATAACCAGCATTTT. It encodes CASSYRYNQHF.

The chain joins TRBV6-1 to TRBJ2-7, with 9 bases lining up with TRBD1. Trimming at V came to 11 bases and at J to 0 bases, leaving 8 bases not matched to a gene. This CDR3 contains 14 residues. CDR1 and CDR2 from the germline V gene are MNHNS and SASEGT. In DNA, the CDR3 is TGTGCCGCAAGTGGACAGGGGCTCTCCTACGAGCAGTACTTC. Residues: CAASGQGLSYEQYF.

The chain links TRBV28 to TRBJ1-4; 11 nucleotides align to TRBD1. Germline CDR1 MDHEN, CDR2 SYDVKM. This CDR3 is 14 amino acids long. The ends lost 5 bases at V and 7 bases at J; junction bases unmatched: 3. The CDR3 region is CASSPDRGREKLFF. In nucleotides, the CDR3 is TGTGCCAGCAGTCCGGACAGGGGGCGTGAAAAACTGTTTTTT.

The rearrangement joins TRBV7-2 to TRBJ1-2; D is undetermined. Germline V gives CDR1 SGHTA, CDR2 FQGNSA. This CDR3 is 15 amino acids long. Between the trimmed V and J ends, which lost 5 bases and 3 bases, there was a span of 16 bases. The DNA of the CDR3 is TGTGCCAGCAGCCGGAACGCGCCGTCGGACTATGGCTACACCTTC. This codes for CASSRNAPSDYGYTF.

This sequence joins TRBV30 and TRBJ2-2; 9 bases match TRBD1. Per germline, CDR1 GTSNPN and CDR2 SVGIG (reference sequence). The CDR3 is 18 residues long. Losses at the gene ends were 0 bases for V and 6 bases for J; bases not matched to a gene: 14. Here the CDR3 reads CAWSVYPAGQGRAGELFF. The CDR3 nucleotides are TGTGCCTGGAGTGTATATCCTGCGGGACAGGGTAGGGCCGGGGAGCTGTTTTTT. The whole variable domain, remainder taken from reference TRBV30 and TRBJ2-2, is SQTIHQWPATLVQPVGSPLSLECTVEGTSNPNLYWYRQAAGRGLQLLFYSVGIGQISSEVPQNLSASRPQDRQFILSSKKLLLSDSGFYLCAWSVYPAGQGRAGELFFGEGSRLTVL.

V usage is TRBV6-5 and J usage is TRBJ2-5, with unresolved D. Trimming took off 11 bases at V and 4 bases at J, with 11 bases between the two ends. The germline gives CDR1 MNHEY, CDR2 SVGAGI. This CDR3 has 11 residues. The CDR3 spells CAAGFVETQYF. CDR3 nucleotides: TGTGCCGCAGGATTCGTAGAGACCCAGTACTTC.

The chain joins TRBV6-6 to TRBJ1-3; D gene unclear. The germline V gene has CDR1 MNHNY and CDR2 SVGAGI (reference sequence). V was pared by 5 bases and J by 0 bases, with 14 bases between. The length of the CDR3 is 16 residues. The CDR3 nucleotides read TGTGCCAGCAGTAGCGCGTTCGCAGGCTCTGGAAACACCATATATTTT. It yields the protein CASSSAFAGSGNTIYF.

The rearrangement uses TRBV12-5 and TRBJ2-2; 8 positions match TRBD1. Germline-derived CDR1 and CDR2 are LGHNT and FRNRAP. Trimming at V came to 2 bases and at J to 7 bases, leaving 6 bases not matched to a gene. There are 15 residues in the CDR3. The CDR3 DNA follows: TGTGCTAGTGGTTTGATGCAGGGGGCGGTCGGGGAGCTGTTTTTT. It specifies CASGLMQGAVGELFF.

The gene calls are TRBV7-6 and TRBJ2-3; a weak D match, TRBD1 (6 bases). V lost 3 bases and J lost 0, with 10 bases in between. This CDR3 contains 15 residues. From germline, CDR1 is SGHVS and CDR2 FNYEAQ. The CDR3 bases are TGTGCCAGCAGCTTCAACGGACAGAGCACAGATACGCAGTATTTT. It codes for CASSFNGQSTDTQYF. Filled out from reference TRBV7-6 and TRBJ2-3, the complete variable domain reads GAGVSQSPRYKVTKRGQDVALRCDPISGHVSLYWYRQALGQGPEFLTYFNYEAQQDKSGLPNDRFSAERPEGSISTLTIQRTEQRDSAMYRCASSFNGQSTDTQYFGPGTRLTVL.

The V gene is TRBV18, the J gene TRBJ1-4; a possible D gene is TRBD1 (6 bases). The CDR3 has 12 amino acids. The V end was cut by 5 bases, the J end by 12 bases, with 13 bases between. Germline-derived CDR1 and CDR2 are KGHSH and LQKENI. CDR3 in DNA: TGTGCCAGCTCAACACAGGACAGTCAACTGTTTTTT. Encoded protein: CASSTQDSQLFF. Full variable domain (remainder filled in from reference TRBV18 and TRBJ1-4): NAGVMQNPRHLVRRRGQEARLRCSPMKGHSHVYWYRQLPEEGLKFMVYLQKENIIDESGMPKERFSAEFPKEGPSILRIQQVVRGDSAAYFCASSTQDSQLFFGSGTQLSVL.

This clone was seen only a few times. The chain uses TRBV2 and TRBJ1-1; TRBD1 is a possible D gene (6 bases). The CDR3 has 13 residues. Germline CDR1 reads SNHLY; CDR2 reads FYNNEI. V shed 8 bases and J shed 4 bases, with 14 bases lying between them. CDR3 in amino acids: CASVQGIVTEAFF. CDR3 DNA: TGTGCCAGCGTACAGGGTATCGTCACTGAAGCTTTCTTT.

The chain carries TRBV10-3 and TRBJ2-3; possibly TRBD1 or TRBD2 for D (5 bases each). The germline V and J ends were trimmed by 6 bases and 6 bases, with 13 bases remaining between them. The CDR3 runs 13 residues. Germline-derived CDR1 and CDR2 are ENHRY and SYGVKD. Here the CDR3 reads CAIREVGDDTQYF. CDR3 nucleotides: TGTGCCATCAGGGAAGTAGGGGACGATACGCAGTATTTT.

This chain connects TRBV7-9 to TRBJ1-5; 7 positions match TRBD1. V lost 5 bases to trimming and J lost 8 bases; unmatched junction nucleotides: 9. This CDR3 has 14 amino acids. Germline CDR1 and CDR2: SEHNR and FQNEAQ (reference sequence). The CDR3 coding sequence is TGTGCCAGCAGCCTCAGGGGGATGGGGGAGCCCCAGCATTTT. Encoded protein: CASSLRGMGEPQHF.

In its sample, this clone was seen a few times. The J gene is TRBJ1-6, the V gene TRBV15; TRBD1 matches at 10 bases. Per germline, CDR1 LNHNV and CDR2 YYDKDF (reference sequence). J gave up 10 bases and V 8 bases, and 5 bases lay outside the gene matches. The CDR3 has 13 residues. The DNA of the CDR3 is TGTGCCACCGCCGGGACAGGGGCCTCACCCCTCCACTTT. Translation gives CATAGTGASPLHF.

The genes are TRBV19 and TRBJ1-2; D call uncertain. Trimming removed 3 bases from V and 0 bases from J, with 8 bases in between. Germline V gene sequence: CDR1 LNHDA, CDR2 SQIVND (reference sequence). The CDR3 spans 14 residues. For the CDR3, the DNA is TGTGCCAGTAGTATGCACACCACTAACTATGGCTACACCTTC. It yields the protein CASSMHTTNYGYTF.

The J gene is TRBJ2-1, the V gene TRBV2; TRBD1 is a possible D gene (6 bases). The CDR3 is 14 residues long. The V and J ends lost 4 bases and 5 bases respectively, with 12 bases between them. Germline V gene sequence: CDR1 SNHLY, CDR2 FYNNEI. CDR3: CASSVTGFNNEQFF. CDR3 DNA: TGTGCCAGCAGTGTTACAGGGTTTAACAATGAGCAGTTCTTC.

The chain links TRBV9 to TRBJ2-5, with 7 bases lining up with TRBD1. This CDR3 has 14 residues. Germline CDR1 is SGDLS and CDR2 is YYNGEE. Germline trimming cut 2 bases from V and 4 bases from J; bases unmatched to any gene: 5. CDR3 bases: TGTGCCAGCAGCGTCCGAGGGGGCCTAGAGACCCAGTACTTC. Its protein product is CASSVRGGLETQYF.

This sequence joins TRBV6-5 and TRBJ2-7; 8 bases are shared with TRBD2. The CDR3 totals 14 residues. V gave up 6 bases and J gave up 2 bases; unmatched junction bases: 6. Germline V CDR1 and CDR2: MNHEY, SVGAGI. For the CDR3, the DNA is TGTGCCAGCAGCCGCGGGGGGCCCACCTACGAGCAGTACTTC. It codes for CASSRGGPTYEQYF.

The chain uses TRBV14 and TRBJ2-7; D not resolved. CDR1 is SGHDN and CDR2 is FVKESK in the germline V gene. Between the trimmed V and J ends, which lost 1 base and 5 bases, there was a span of 9 bases. This CDR3 has 13 residues. CDR3 amino acids: CASSQGVWNEQYF. In nucleotides, the CDR3 is TGTGCCAGCAGCCAAGGGGTCTGGAACGAGCAGTACTTC.